This T cell receptor (beta chain) was profiled in a study of T cell clonality in common variable immunodeficiency (dated by TCRdb to about 2015). Trimming takes 3 bases off V and 6 bases off J; junction bases not matched to a gene: 5. The CDR3 starts with the cysteine, ends with the phenylalanine, and has 17 residues. The 42 bases shown cover part of the CDR3, and their frame starts at base 1. The germline V gene yields SGHVS for CDR1 and FNYEAQ for CDR2. Note on this clone: Its recognized antigen is unknown. Read sequence stops 3 residues before the CDR3 end, and the germline J gene provides the missing end.

For sequencing input, CVID and control samples contributed equivalent amounts of genomic DNA. For every sample, a 60 bp segment covering the rearranged TCRbeta CDR3 region was amplified and then sequenced. The immunoSEQ assay, a bias-corrected multiplex PCR with high-throughput sequencing, was employed for TCRbeta amplification. As for the original processing: Every unique nucleotide sequence counted as a clone and was annotated with V, D and J genes, copy number and frequency. Sequences were labeled productive if in frame, and non-productive if out of frame or containing stop codons. Clonality was calculated from Shannon's entropy as previously described. The predicted amino acid sequences of productive clones were used to derive mean CDR3 Kyte-Doolittle hydropathy. The R hclust function was used to hierarchically cluster scaled V gene usage with Manhattan distance and complete linkage. To assess clone sharing by CDR3 amino acid sequence, 12 repertoires per group were resampled over 100 rounds. The repertoires were screened for approximately 63 published EBV-specific TCRbeta sequences and roughly 250 published CMV-specific TCRbeta sequences. A couple of CVID samples that yielded fewer than 10,000 sequences were excluded from the analysis, so around 38 CVID repertoires were retained. The immuneACCESS repertoire file appears here via TCRdb, limited to in-frame rearrangements. These files lack a portion of the clones; in checked studies, under half of the deficit traces to unresolved V genes, and the cause of the others is not known. V, J and clone size derive from that table, while D and trimming were established from the DNA sequence. For this sample the table reports 30,000 to 35,000 clones, with no clone seen just once. Around 27% of the sample is taken by the ten largest.

What the authors observed across the whole study: TCRbeta clonality was higher in CVID subjects than in healthy controls (t-test p = 0.018), and the increase was most characteristic of about a third of subjects. CVID TCRbeta sequences reportedly showed fewer deletions and N-nucleotide insertions and lacked highly modified clones with 13 or more V deletions. Even though DNA input was equal, the average per sample came to about 81,820 unique sequences for controls compared with 25,000 to 40,000 for CVID samples. Correlations between repertoire features and clinical complications were limited by patient heterogeneity within the CVID cohort. Healthy controls shared more TCRbeta clones with each other than CVID subjects shared among themselves (p < 0.0001). It was noted by the authors that sequencing of the repertoires of T cell subpopulations would be needed to clarify the cause of the increased clonality in CVID.

Standard criteria, namely reduction of serum IgG, IgA and/or IgM below the normal range together with specific antibody deficiency, were applied for the diagnosis of CVID. The CVID group comprised some 43 subjects, roughly 15 female and 30 or so male, aged roughly 9 to 70 years with a mean age of roughly 43. Most CVID patients and most healthy controls were of Caucasian heritage. All CVID subjects had received replacement immunoglobulin therapy for at least one year at the time of study participation. No CVID subject was ill or taking immunomodulatory or immunosuppressive medication when blood was collected. From each donor, roughly 4.5 to 8 ml of heparinized peripheral whole blood was collected. Genomic DNA from adults with common variable immune deficiency (CVID) and from healthy adult controls was used for sequencing of TCRbeta CDR3 repertoires. Diluted blood was subjected to density centrifugation over Hypaque 1077 or Ficoll-Paque for isolation of peripheral blood mononuclear cells. Genomic DNA was extracted from unsorted mononuclear cells by Qiagen column purification or by a centrifugation-based method.

The rearrangement combines TRBV7-6 with TRBJ2-1; the central 16 bases match TRBD2. The specimen sequenced was peripheral blood mononuclear cells. This receptor was identified in a human donor with common variable immunodeficiency. The CDR3 has the sequence CASSFPGTSGRGNEQFF. The DNA read from the CDR3 is TGTGCCAGCAGCTTTCCCGGGACTAGCGGGAGGGGCAATGAG.